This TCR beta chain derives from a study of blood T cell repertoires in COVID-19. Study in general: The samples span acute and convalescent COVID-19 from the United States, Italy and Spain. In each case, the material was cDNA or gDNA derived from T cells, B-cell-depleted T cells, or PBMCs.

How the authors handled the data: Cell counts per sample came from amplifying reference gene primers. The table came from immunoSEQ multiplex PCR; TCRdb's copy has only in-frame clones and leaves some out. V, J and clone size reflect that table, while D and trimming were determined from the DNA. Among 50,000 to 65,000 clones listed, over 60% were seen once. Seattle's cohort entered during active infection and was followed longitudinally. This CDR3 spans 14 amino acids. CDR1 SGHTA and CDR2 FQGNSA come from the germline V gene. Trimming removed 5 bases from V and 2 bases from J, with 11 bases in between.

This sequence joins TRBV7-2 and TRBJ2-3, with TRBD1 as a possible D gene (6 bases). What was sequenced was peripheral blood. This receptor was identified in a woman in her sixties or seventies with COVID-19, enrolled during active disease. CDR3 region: CASSPGTPTDTQYF. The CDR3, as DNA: TGTGCCAGCAGCCCCGGGACACCCACAGATACGCAGTATTTT.